This TCR beta chain was retrieved from a study of OX40 agonist ivuxolimab in advanced cancers. As for the study in general: Of mixed ages from about 20 to 80 and averaging roughly 64 years, the group was 65% to 85% male. Past anti-PD-1, anti-PD-L1 or anti-CTLA-4 therapy was accepted, and 40% to 50% had received some.

CDR3 length: 16 amino acids. CDR1 and CDR2 (germline): LGHNT, FRNRAP. Trimming pared 4 bases from V and 6 bases from J, leaving 20 bases between. The table came from immunoSEQ multiplex PCR; TCRdb's copy has only in-frame clones and leaves some out. The table lists tens of thousands of clones, over 70% of them singletons, with more than 0.45% in the top ten. On cycle 4 day 1 and cycle 7 day 1, as well as at baseline, blood was sampled. The chain links TRBV12-5 to TRBJ2-3; D unclear. The sequence was collected from an adult with an advanced solid tumor such as melanoma, head and neck, liver or kidney cancer. Sequenced material: CD4+ or CD8+ T cells sorted from blood, taken in a trial of the OX40 agonist ivuxolimab. The CDR3 loop reads CASGSPFSLMGDTQYF. The CDR3 DNA reads TGTGCTAGTGGTTCCCCGTTTAGCCTTATGGGGGATACGCAGTATTTT.